These 27 T cell receptor beta chains came from one sample sequenced in a study of CD8+CD57+ T cells in acquired aplastic anemia. The use of genomic DNA as template underpinned the TCR beta VDJ and CDR3 profiling. TCRdb passed the reads through MiXCR, listing each CDR3 protein once. The sample lists more than 40,000 distinct CDR3 sequences, roughly 69% occurring once. Source material: sorted CD4+, CD8+, or CD8+CD57+ T cells (not recorded which) from PBMCs. These receptors came from a human donor in good health, serving as a control.

This clonotype came up many times. The CDR3: CASSLPPRLNYGYTF. CDR3 coding DNA: TGTGCCAGCAGCTTACCCCCCAGATTAAACTATGGCTACACCTTC. V is TRBV13 and J is TRBJ1-2; no clear D. The CDR3 extends over 15 amino acids. V shed 2 bases and J shed 2 bases, with 12 bases lying between them. Germline assignment: CDR1 PRHDT and CDR2 FYEKMQ (reference sequence).

This chain joins TRBV19 and TRBJ2-1, with 8 bases aligning to TRBD2. After removal of 5 bases from V and 8 bases from J, the junction contained 11 bases not matched to a gene. Per the germline V gene, CDR1 is LNHDA and CDR2 is SQIVND (reference sequence). This CDR3 contains 15 residues. CDR3 bases: TGTGCCAGTAGTGTGACTAGCGCCCCCGGCCATGAGCAGTTCTTC. Its protein is CASSVTSAPGHEQFF.

The chain combines TRBV25-1 with TRBJ2-2, with D perhaps matching TRBD2 (6 bases). V lost 3 bases, J lost 3 bases, and 11 bases lay in between. This CDR3 is built from 15 residues. CDR1 is MGHDK and CDR2 is SYGVNS in the germline V gene. Written as DNA, the CDR3 is TGTGCCAGCAGTGATCTGGAGGGGTACACCGGGGAGCTGTTTTTT. It codes for CASSDLEGYTGELFF.

The chain uses TRBV20-1 and TRBJ1-2; D unclear. Trimming took off 6 bases at V and 0 bases at J, with 14 bases between the two ends. Germline V gene sequence: CDR1 DFQATT, CDR2 SNEGSKA (reference sequence). The CDR3 is made up of 14 amino acids. The CDR3 sequence: CSAARPFPNYGYTF. The CDR3 region has the DNA TGCAGTGCCGCCCGACCGTTTCCTAACTATGGCTACACCTTC.

The rearrangement joins TRBV7-6 to TRBJ2-3, with D possibly matching TRBD2 (5 bases). Germline V lookup: CDR1 SGHVS, CDR2 FNYEAQ. This CDR3 contains 13 residues. With 6 bases removed from V and 2 bases from J, the gap between germline ends came to 9 bases. CDR3 in DNA: TGTGCCAGCAGTGGACTTGCCACAGATACGCAGTATTTT. Amino acids: CASSGLATDTQYF.

This clonotype was seen more than once but under ten times. The rearrangement joins TRBV2 to TRBJ1-2; D possibly corresponds to TRBD1 (5 bases). Looked up from germline, CDR1 is SNHLY and CDR2 is FYNNEI. The CDR3 is made up of 13 amino acids. Between the trimmed V and J ends, which lost 7 bases and 3 bases, there was a span of 12 bases. The CDR3 region is CASNERQYYGYTF. In nucleotides, the CDR3 is TGTGCCAGCAACGAGCGACAGTACTATGGCTACACCTTC.

This clonotype was observed many times. This chain uses TRBV13 with TRBJ2-7, with TRBD1 matching over 7 bases. Germline CDR1 is PRHDT and CDR2 is FYEKMQ (reference sequence). V was pared by 1 base and J by 0 bases, with 6 bases of the junction left unmatched. The CDR3 extends over 16 amino acids. The CDR3 reads CASSLEGGQSSYEQYF. The CDR3, as DNA: TGTGCCAGCAGCTTAGAAGGGGGACAGAGCTCCTACGAGCAGTACTTC.

The rearrangement uses TRBV11-1 and TRBJ2-1; D gene uncertain. With 3 bases removed from V and 0 bases from J, the gap between germline ends came to 6 bases. The CDR3 covers 14 residues. Germline V gives CDR1 SGHAT, CDR2 FQDESV (reference sequence). Here the CDR3 reads CASSFPVSYNEQFF. CDR3 DNA: TGTGCCAGCAGCTTCCCCGTCTCCTACAATGAGCAGTTCTTC.

V and J are TRBV5-5 and TRBJ2-7; 11 positions agree with TRBD1. CDR1 SGHKS and CDR2 YYEKEE come from the germline V gene (reference sequence). The CDR3 extends over 16 amino acids. V lost 4 bases to trimming and J lost 7 bases; unmatched junction nucleotides: 13. The DNA of the CDR3 is TGTGCCAGCAGCACCGCGCCAGGACAGGGGGCAAGGGAGCAGTACTTC. It yields the protein CASSTAPGQGAREQYF. Looking up the rest from reference TRBV5-5 and TRBJ2-7 gives the full variable domain: DAGVTQSPTHLIKTRGQQVTLRCSPISGHKSVSWYQQVLGQGPQFIFQYYEKEERGRGNFPDRFSARQFPNYSSELNVNALLLGDSALYLCASSTAPGQGAREQYFGPGTRLTVT.

This clonotype was counted at least ten times. This rearrangement joins TRBV27 to TRBJ2-1, with 8 bases fitting TRBD2. Germline-derived CDR1 and CDR2 are MNHEY and SMNVEV (reference sequence). The CDR3 sequence is 15 residues long. Trimming removed 0 bases from V and 4 bases from J; junction bases left unmatched: 2. The CDR3 spells CASSLSAGGYNEQFF. The CDR3 DNA follows: TGTGCCAGCAGTTTATCTGCGGGAGGTTACAATGAGCAGTTCTTC.

The V and J genes are TRBV24-1 and TRBJ1-1, with D perhaps TRBD1 (5 bases). V gave up 8 bases and J gave up 3 bases, with 24 bases separating them. The CDR3 is made up of 17 amino acids. The germline CDR1 and CDR2 sequences are KGHDR and SFDVKD. The CDR3: CATKRNPKTEVDTEAFF. The CDR3 DNA is TGTGCCACCAAACGAAACCCTAAGACAGAGGTCGACACTGAAGCTTTCTTT.

This clonotype was found a few times. The V call is TRBV2, the J call TRBJ2-1, with 15 bases identical to TRBD2. Germline V gives CDR1 SNHLY, CDR2 FYNNEI. V shed 7 bases, J shed 1 base, and the junction held 2 bases outside the gene matches. This CDR3 spans 16 amino acids. For the CDR3, the DNA is TGTGCCAGCAAGGGACTAGCGGGAGGTTCCTACAATGAGCAGTTCTTC. Translated, it gives CASKGLAGGSYNEQFF.

The chain couples TRBV10-3 to TRBJ2-7; D possibly corresponds to TRBD2 (6 bases). The V and J ends lost 3 bases and 4 bases respectively, with 7 bases between them. The CDR3 is 12 amino acids. Germline lookup yields CDR1 ENHRY and CDR2 SYGVKD. The CDR3, as DNA: TGTGCCATCAGTGACCTAGCGTACGAGCAGTACTTC. Translated: CAISDLAYEQYF.

The chain joins TRBV7-2 to TRBJ2-7; D is unclear. The V end was cut by 3 bases, the J end by 9 bases, with 12 bases between. Germline values: CDR1 SGHTA, CDR2 FQGNSA. The CDR3 has 12 amino acids. CDR3 DNA: TGTGCCAGCAGCTTCTTGGCGACCAGGCAGTACTTC. This gives the protein CASSFLATRQYF.

V and J are TRBV2 and TRBJ1-1; TRBD1 matches at 7 bases. The CDR3 length is 14 residues. V was pared by 8 bases and J by 3 bases, with 9 bases of the junction left unmatched. Germline loops: CDR1 SNHLY, CDR2 FYNNEI. In DNA, the CDR3 is TGTGCCAGCTTGGTAGGGGGCGCGCACACTGAAGCTTTCTTT. It translates to CASLVGGAHTEAFF.

This chain links TRBV7-2 with TRBJ1-5, with D possibly matching TRBD1 (6 bases). The V gene lost 5 bases and the J gene lost 6 bases, with 11 bases spanning the gap. The CDR3 spans 13 residues. The germline gives CDR1 SGHTA, CDR2 FQGNSA. The CDR3 DNA is TGTGCCAGCAGCGTCGACAGGTTTCAGCCCCAGCATTTT. Its protein is CASSVDRFQPQHF.

The genes are TRBV29-1 and TRBJ2-7; D is ambiguous. The germline V gene encodes CDR1 SQVTM and CDR2 ANQGSEA. This CDR3 contains 13 residues. The V and J ends lost 4 bases and 0 bases respectively, with 10 bases between them. The chain's CDR3 is CSVVGGHSYEQYF. CDR3 in DNA: TGCAGCGTTGTCGGCGGTCACTCCTACGAGCAGTACTTC.

CDR3: CASSLGSGGVETQYF. The CDR3 DNA is TGTGCCAGCAGCTTAGGGTCAGGGGGTGTTGAGACCCAGTACTTC. The genes are TRBV7-8 and TRBJ2-5, with TRBD1 matching over 7 bases. Germline V lookup: CDR1 SGHVS, CDR2 FQNEAQ. With V trimmed by 1 base and J by 5 bases, 7 bases remained unmatched. The CDR3 is made up of 15 amino acids.

Comments on this clonotype: An end of the junction differs from the germline gene, which may be a read error. The chain joins TRBV15 to TRBJ2-1, with TRBD2 matching over 7 bases. The CDR3 consists of 13 residues. Germline CDR1 reads LNHNV; CDR2 reads YYDKDF (reference sequence). The chain's CDR3 is CASSKERGNEQFF. The CDR3 DNA sequence: TGTGCCAGCAGCAAAGAGCGGGGCAATGAGCAGTTCTTC.

The V gene is TRBV7-6, the J gene TRBJ1-2, with D possibly matching TRBD1 (5 bases). CDR1 SGHVS and CDR2 FNYEAQ come from the germline V gene. The V and J ends lost 4 bases and 5 bases respectively, with 17 bases between them. The CDR3 contains 15 residues. The CDR3 sequence: CASSSLTGTRYGYTF. The CDR3 DNA is TGTGCCAGCAGCTCCTTAACCGGGACTAGATATGGCTACACCTTC.

The CDR3 DNA reads TGTGCCACCAGCCCGAGGAGTAGCAATCAGCCCCAGCATTTT. Translating gives CATSPRSSNQPQHF. V is TRBV15 and J is TRBJ1-5; no firm D call. Trimming removed 5 bases from V and 0 bases from J, with 8 bases in between. CDR1 and CDR2 (germline): LNHNV, YYDKDF (reference sequence). The CDR3 is 14 amino acids.

To note about this clonotype: One end of the junction fails to match germline, which may point to a read error. The V gene is TRBV10-3, the J gene TRBJ2-7, with a tentative D call TRBD1 (6 bases). The germline V gene has CDR1 ENHRY and CDR2 SYGVKD. The CDR3 runs to 15 residues. The CDR3 loop is CAVSPDRTLSYEQYF. Written as DNA, the CDR3 is TGTGCCGTCAGTCCTGACAGGACATTATCCTACGAGCAGTACTTC.

The V call is TRBV7-3, the J call TRBJ1-6; unclear D gene. V was clipped by 1 base and J by 6 bases, with 7 bases between them. Germline V gene data show CDR1 as SGHTA and CDR2 as FQGTGA. The CDR3 consists of 14 residues. CDR3 residues: CASSLKGPNSPLHF. The CDR3 bases are TGTGCCAGCAGCTTAAAGGGCCCTAATTCACCCCTCCACTTT.

This rearrangement joins TRBV29-1 to TRBJ2-1, with D perhaps TRBD1 (6 bases). The V end was cut by 6 bases, the J end by 5 bases, with 11 bases between. Germline V gene data show CDR1 as SQVTM and CDR2 as ANQGSEA. CDR3 length equals 12 residues. The CDR3 sequence: CSVATGNNEQFF. The CDR3 region has the DNA TGCAGCGTAGCTACAGGGAACAATGAGCAGTTCTTC.

The chain links TRBV10-2 to TRBJ2-3; 12 bases match TRBD2. V lost 3 bases to trimming and J lost 0 bases; unmatched junction nucleotides: 7. There are 18 residues in the CDR3. Germline CDR1 WSHSY, CDR2 SAAADI. Here the CDR3 DNA reads TGCGCCAGCAGTGATCCTCTAGCGGGGGGGCCAAGCACAGATACGCAGTATTTT. Translated: CASSDPLAGGPSTDTQYF.

The chain links TRBV9 to TRBJ2-7; possible D gene TRBD1, 5 bases. The CDR3 runs to 15 residues. V lost 0 bases to trimming and J lost 3 bases, with 13 bases between them. Germline V lookup: CDR1 SGDLS, CDR2 YYNGEE. The CDR3, as DNA: TGTGCCAGCAGCGTAGGGGATCAGGGCTTCTACGAGCAGTACTTC. Translating it yields CASSVGDQGFYEQYF.

The CDR3 DNA reads TGTGCCAGCAGCAAGGAACACGGACCCTACGAGCAGTACTTC. Its protein product is CASSKEHGPYEQYF. The rearrangement uses TRBV9 and TRBJ2-7; no clear D. The CDR3 has 14 residues. Per the germline V gene, CDR1 is SGDLS and CDR2 is YYNGEE. The V and J ends lost 4 bases and 2 bases respectively, with 13 bases between them.